These 21 T cell receptor beta chains were all obtained from the same sample, sequenced in a study of blood T cell repertoires in COVID-19 (dated by TCRdb to 2020 to 2022). Library creation used the immunoSEQ multiplex PCR assay. The immuneACCESS repertoire file appears here via TCRdb, limited to in-frame rearrangements. These files lack a portion of the clones; in checked studies, under half of the deficit traces to unresolved V genes, and the cause of the others is not known. This sample comprises some 190,000 clones, roughly 83% of them detected only once. The ten top clones hold about 5.6% of the sample. The specimen was PBMCs or T cells enriched from blood (not recorded which). The receptor set was obtained from a middle-aged man with acute COVID-19.

V is TRBV2 and J is TRBJ1-6; D gene unclear. The CDR3 extends over 16 amino acids. The ends were cut back, 3 bases at V and 0 bases at J, with 9 bases in the middle. Germline CDR1 reads SNHLY; CDR2 reads FYNNEI. The CDR3 DNA reads TGTGCCAGCAGTGAGGAGGGTCGCTCCTATAATTCACCCCTCCACTTT. Protein: CASSEEGRSYNSPLHF.

The CDR3 bases are TGTGCCAGCAGCCAAGACTCCGACAGAGTGGTGTTTGGTTCACCCCTCCACTTT. This codes for CASSQDSDRVVFGSPLHF. This chain connects TRBV4-2 to TRBJ1-6; the D gene is possibly TRBD1 (5 bases). Germline-derived CDR1 and CDR2 are LGHNA and YNFKEQ. The CDR3 is 18 residues long. V lost 0 bases to trimming and J lost 9 bases, with 21 bases between them.

This chain connects TRBV28 to TRBJ2-6; 8 bases fit TRBD2. Germline V lookup: CDR1 MDHEN, CDR2 SYDVKM. V lost 8 bases and J lost 4; bases outside the gene matches: 4. The CDR3 runs 14 residues. CDR3 region: CASGGGRGANVLTF. The CDR3, as DNA: TGTGCCAGCGGCGGGGGGCGAGGGGCCAACGTCCTGACTTTC.

This clone occurred once. This chain links TRBV6-6 with TRBJ2-1, with a possible D match to TRBD1 (5 bases). V was shortened by 5 bases and J by 6 bases, with 5 bases between the two germline ends. From germline, CDR1 is MNHNY and CDR2 SVGAGI (reference sequence). This CDR3 comprises 11 residues. CDR3 sequence: CASSRGNEQFF. The CDR3 DNA is TGTGCCAGCAGTAGGGGCAATGAGCAGTTCTTC.

The chain combines TRBV11-2 with TRBJ1-3, with 9 bases matching TRBD1. J gave up 4 bases and V 5 bases, and 3 bases lay outside the gene matches. CDR1 SGHAT and CDR2 FQNNGV come from the germline V gene. The CDR3 length is 14 residues. The CDR3 sequence is CASSRTGAGNTIYF. CDR3 in DNA: TGTGCCAGCAGCAGGACAGGGGCGGGAAACACCATATATTTT.

The rearrangement links TRBV25-1 to TRBJ2-1, with 10 bases matching TRBD2. There are 13 residues in the CDR3. Unmatched junction bases numbered 2, after V lost 8 bases and J lost 4 bases. Germline CDR1 MGHDK, CDR2 SYGVNS. In DNA, the CDR3 is TGTGCCAGCGGGACTAGCGTATACAATGAGCAGTTCTTC. The encoded protein is CASGTSVYNEQFF.

The chain recombines TRBV2 with TRBJ1-4; the D is unclear. CDR1 and CDR2 from the germline V gene are SNHLY and FYNNEI. CDR3 size: 14 residues. The V gene lost 5 bases and the J gene lost 8 bases, with 15 bases spanning the gap. DNA of the CDR3: TGTGCCAGCAGTTGGACGGTGGGAGGCGAAAAACTGTTTTTT. It specifies CASSWTVGGEKLFF.

V gene TRBV28 combines with J gene TRBJ2-1; D gene uncertain. CDR3 size: 10 residues. CDR1 and CDR2 (germline): MDHEN, SYDVKM. V lost 8 bases, J lost 4 bases, and 3 bases lay in between. This CDR3 reads CASRYNEQFF. CDR3 in DNA: TGTGCCAGCCGGTACAATGAGCAGTTCTTC.

This clone was seen only once. The chain recombines TRBV19 with TRBJ2-1; 11 bases map to TRBD2. V shed 6 bases and J 6 bases; nucleotides not matched to a gene: 7. CDR1 and CDR2 (germline): LNHDA, SQIVND (reference sequence). The CDR3 runs to 15 residues. CDR3: CASSLAGGLSNEQFF. In nucleotides, the CDR3 is TGTGCCAGTAGCCTAGCGGGAGGACTGAGCAATGAGCAGTTCTTC.

A single count supports this clone. The J gene is TRBJ1-2, the V gene TRBV9, with 8 bases lining up with TRBD1. CDR1 SGDLS and CDR2 YYNGEE come from the germline V gene. The CDR3 sequence is 20 residues long. Trimming removed 2 bases from V and 3 bases from J; junction bases left unmatched: 21. CDR3 nucleotide sequence: TGTGCCAGCAGCGTGAGGGGGGACTCGACAGGGGATTTTCGGTACTATGGCTACACCTTC. Protein product: CASSVRGDSTGDFRYYGYTF. Full variable domain (missing parts from reference TRBV9 and TRBJ1-2): DSGVTQTPKHLITATGQRVTLRCSPRSGDLSVYWYQQSLDQGLQFLIQYYNGEERAKGNILERFSAQQFPDLHSELNLSSLELGDSALYFCASSVRGDSTGDFRYYGYTFGSGTRLTVV.

V and J are TRBV18 and TRBJ2-2; 7 bases align to TRBD2. Germline V gives CDR1 KGHSH, CDR2 LQKENI. This CDR3 spans 16 amino acids. The J segment lost 1 base and the V segment lost 3 bases, leaving 5 bases of the junction unmatched. The CDR3 DNA follows: TGTGCCAGCTCACCGCAACGCGGGGGGAACACCGGGGAGCTGTTTTTT. Amino acid sequence: CASSPQRGGNTGELFF.

This clone was seen only a few times. This chain uses TRBV10-2 with TRBJ1-6, with D tentatively TRBD1 (6 bases). Germline V gives CDR1 WSHSY, CDR2 SAAADI. The CDR3 totals 14 residues. Trimming took off 8 bases at V and 5 bases at J, with 13 bases between the two ends. The CDR3 protein is CASGPGHNNSPLHF. The CDR3 nucleotides read TGCGCCAGCGGTCCGGGACACAATAATTCACCCCTCCACTTT.

The gene calls are TRBV6-4 and TRBJ2-1; TRBD2 agrees at 11 bases. Germline-derived CDR1 and CDR2 are MRHNA and SNTAGT. This CDR3 region has 17 residues. J lost 6 bases, V lost 2 bases, and 9 bases had no gene match. The CDR3 spells CASSDTGLAGIVNEQFF. In DNA, the CDR3 is TGTGCCAGCAGTGACACAGGACTAGCGGGTATCGTCAATGAGCAGTTCTTC.

Only a few counts were recorded for this clone. The J gene is TRBJ2-2, the V gene TRBV5-1, with TRBD2 matching over 8 bases. V shed 6 bases and J 4 bases; nucleotides not matched to a gene: 8. Germline CDR1 reads SGHRS; CDR2 reads YFSETQ. This CDR3 contains 15 residues. The CDR3 spells CASTTTSAGTGELFF. The DNA for the CDR3 is TGCGCCAGCACCACGACTAGCGCGGGCACCGGGGAGCTGTTTTTT. The variable domain in full, with the rest retrieved from reference TRBV5-1 and TRBJ2-2, is KAGVTQTPRYLIKTRGQQVTLSCSPISGHRSVSWYQQTPGQGLQFLFEYFSETQRNKGNFPGRFSGRQFSNSRSEMNVSTLELGDSALYLCASTTTSAGTGELFFGEGSRLTVL.

V and J are TRBV19 and TRBJ2-1; 7 bases map to TRBD2. This CDR3 comprises 14 residues. CDR1 LNHDA and CDR2 SQIVND come from the germline V gene (reference sequence). The trim removed 8 bases at V and 9 bases at J, leaving 13 bases unmatched. As DNA, the CDR3 is TGTGCCAGTTCGGTCGCGGGAGTCGGCGCTGAGCAGTTCTTC. This sequence encodes CASSVAGVGAEQFF.

The chain links TRBV25-1 to TRBJ2-7, with D possibly matching TRBD2 (7 bases). V gave up 2 bases and J gave up 6 bases, with 17 bases separating them. The CDR3 consists of 15 residues. CDR1 MGHDK and CDR2 SYGVNS come from the germline V gene. CDR3: CASSEGAGALSEQYF. CDR3 DNA sequence: TGTGCCAGCAGTGAAGGGGCGGGGGCGCTTAGCGAGCAGTACTTC.

The chain joins TRBV3-1 (or the pseudogene TRBV3-2) to TRBJ1-6; perhaps TRBD1 as D (6 bases). The V and J ends lost 1 base and 10 bases respectively, with 8 bases between them. There are 13 residues in the CDR3. Looked up from germline, CDR1 is LGHDT and CDR2 is YNNKEL (reference sequence). The CDR3 DNA reads as TGTGCCAGCAGCCAAGGAGGGGGATCACCCCTCCACTTT. It is translated as CASSQGGGSPLHF.

The V call is TRBV7-2, the J call TRBJ2-3; 7 bases agree with TRBD2. V shed 0 bases and J 4 bases; nucleotides not matched to a gene: 13. The CDR3 sequence is 18 residues long. Germline V gene lookup returns CDR1 SGHTA and CDR2 FQGNSA. CDR3 sequence: CASSLAVGRMTSSDTQYF. The CDR3 nucleotides read TGTGCCAGCAGCTTAGCCGTCGGGAGGATGACTAGCTCAGATACGCAGTATTTT. The variable domain in full, completed from reference TRBV7-2 and TRBJ2-3, reads GAGVSQSPSNKVTEKGKDVELRCDPISGHTALYWYRQSLGQGLEFLIYFQGNSAPDKSGLPSDRFSAERTGGSVSTLTIQRTQQEDSAVYLCASSLAVGRMTSSDTQYFGPGTRLTVL.

The CDR3 nucleotides are TGTGCCAGCAGTTTAGAGTCCGCGAATAATTCACCCCTCCACTTT. Amino acids: CASSLESANNSPLHF. The chain joins TRBV27 to TRBJ1-6; unclear D gene. V was pared by 2 bases and J by 5 bases, with 10 bases between. CDR1 and CDR2 from the germline V gene are MNHEY and SMNVEV (reference sequence). The CDR3 sequence is 15 residues long.

This clone was counted a single time. This chain joins TRBV6-5 and TRBJ2-6; D is unclear. Germline lookup yields CDR1 MNHEY and CDR2 SVGAGI. Trimming shortened V by 6 bases and J by 1 base, and 10 bases separated the two germline ends. This CDR3 is 15 amino acids long. The CDR3 nucleotides read TGTGCCAGCAGCTGGGCCGTATCTGGGGCCAACGTCCTGACTTTC. As protein: CASSWAVSGANVLTF.

The chain is built from TRBV7-2 and TRBJ2-2; the match to TRBD1 covers 7 bases. CDR1 is SGHTA, CDR2 FQGNSA, per germline. Trimming removed 2 bases from V and 2 bases from J; junction bases left unmatched: 8. The CDR3 consists of 17 residues. The CDR3 reads CASSLSGWDSNTGELFF. The CDR3 DNA reads as TGTGCCAGCAGCTTAAGTGGGTGGGACAGTAACACCGGGGAGCTGTTTTTT.